This is a list of T cell receptor beta chains from one sample in a study of read filtering for tumor transcriptome and immune sequencing. One entry per CDR3 protein results from TCRdb running MiXCR on the reads. Of tens of thousands of distinct CDR3 sequences listed, approximately 19% are singletons. Sequenced sample: a population of CD138-negative cells sorted from bone marrow. These receptors came from a donor aged 40 or over with multiple myeloma. The CDR3 runs from the conserved cysteine through the conserved F or W. The order of the fields is CDR3 DNA, CDR3 protein, V gene, clone size, J gene, D gene. D genes are given only for firm matches. Clone size is shown for a subset of rows, as once, few, many or a class of expanded clone.

TGCAGTGCTGGAGGGCCCTCCGGGGATACGCAGTATTTT	CSAGGPSGDTQYF	TRBV20-1	few	TRBJ2-3	-
TGCAGTGCTAGTGAGGGTTCGGGAAATTCACCCCTCCACTTT	CSASEGSGNSPLHF	TRBV20-1	many	TRBJ1-6	-
TGCAGTGCTAGACTCTCAAGACAGGGATCTGGCGAGCAGTACTTC	CSARLSRQGSGEQYF	TRBV20-1	many	TRBJ2-7	TRBD1
TGTGCCAGCAGCGTAGCTGGACAGGGCCTATCCGAAGCTTTCTTT	CASSVAGQGLSEAFF	TRBV9	many	TRBJ1-1	TRBD1
TGTGCCAGTAGTACCACTGGACAGCCCCAAGAGACCCAGTACTTC	CASSTTGQPQETQYF	TRBV19	few	TRBJ2-5	-
TGCGCCAGCAGCTTGTACCCGACAGATACGCAGTATTTT	CASSLYPTDTQYF	TRBV5-1	few	TRBJ2-3	-
TGTGCCAGCAGCGACCGACTACGCTCGAGTGAGCAGTTCTTC	CASSDRLRSSEQFF	TRBV7-2	medium-sized	TRBJ2-1	-
TGTGCCAGCGGGTGGGGGGGACTAACTATCACAGATACGCAGTATTTT	CASGWGGLTITDTQYF	TRBV7-8	-	TRBJ2-3	TRBD2
TGCGCCAGCAGCGCAGGCCTTAGCGGGAACCTCTACGAGCAGTACTTC	CASSAGLSGNLYEQYF	TRBV5-1	many	TRBJ2-7	TRBD2
TGCGCCAGCAGCTTGGTCCTCTCCGGCGAGCAGTACTTC	CASSLVLSGEQYF	TRBV5-1	many	TRBJ2-7	-
TGTGCCAGCATCCCCGGGACAGGGGGATCCTACGAGCAGTACTTC	CASIPGTGGSYEQYF	TRBV7-2	many	TRBJ2-7	TRBD1
TGTGCCAGCAGCTTCCGGGCGGGTCCGACCGGGGAGCTGTTTTTT	CASSFRAGPTGELFF	TRBV7-3	-	TRBJ2-2	-
TGCAGCGTGTCAAGGGGTGGCGGGGAGCTGTTTTTT	CSVSRGGGELFF	TRBV29-1	many	TRBJ2-2	-
TGTGCCACCAGCAGGGCCGGCGGGTTGGGCAATGAGCAGTTCTTC	CATSRAGGLGNEQFF	TRBV15	-	TRBJ2-1	-
TGCAGTGCTAGAGAGGGAGGGGGAGGTAATTCACCCCTCCACTTT	CSAREGGGGNSPLHF	TRBV20-1	many	TRBJ1-6	-
TGTGCCAGCAGTGCTGGGGCCCCTGGAGTTGATGAGCAGTTCTTC	CASSAGAPGVDEQFF	TRBV2	-	TRBJ2-1	-
TGTGCCAGCTCACCTGGACGGAACACTGAAGCTTTCTTT	CASSPGRNTEAFF	TRBV18	many	TRBJ1-1	-
TGTGCCAGCAGCTTGGCAAGCGGGGGATACAATGAGCAGTTCTTC	CASSLASGGYNEQFF	TRBV7-2	medium-sized	TRBJ2-1	TRBD2
TGTGCCAGCAGCGCCCGGGACAGGACTGGCGAGCAGTACTTC	CASSARDRTGEQYF	TRBV7-2	many	TRBJ2-7	TRBD1
TGTGCCAGCGTATGGACCGGGGAGCACACCGGGGAGCTGTTTTTT	CASVWTGEHTGELFF	TRBV6-1	many	TRBJ2-2	-
TGCAGCGGGGGAGACTATGGCTACACCTTC	CSGGDYGYTF	TRBV29-1	few	TRBJ1-2	-
TGCAGTGCTAGAGGTCCGGGACAGGGGGCAGATACGCAGTATTTT	CSARGPGQGADTQYF	TRBV20-1	few	TRBJ2-3	TRBD1
TGTGCCAGCAGTGGAGCGGGCCGCCAGGGCAATCAGCCCCAGCATTTT	CASSGAGRQGNQPQHF	TRBV6-1	few	TRBJ1-5	-
TGTGCCAGCAGCCGGGACACCGACACCGGGGAGCTGTTTTTT	CASSRDTDTGELFF	TRBV16	few	TRBJ2-2	-
TGTGCTAGTGGTACGAGGGAGACCCAGTACTTC	CASGTRETQYF	TRBV12-5	many	TRBJ2-5	-
TGTGCCAGCAGGCACAGGTTTCAAGAGACCCAGTACTTC	CASRHRFQETQYF	TRBV6-2/TRBV6-3	-	TRBJ2-5	-
TGTGCCAGCAGTGAAACCCGGGTTGGAGAGACCCAGTACTTC	CASSETRVGETQYF	TRBV2	-	TRBJ2-5	-
TGCAGTGCTAGAGCCCGGGGGAAAATCAAATCGAACACCGGGGAGCTGTTTTTT	CSARARGKIKSNTGELFF	TRBV20-1	many	TRBJ2-2	-
TGTGCCAGCAGCTACGGACAGCCCGGCGCGGCTCGGGAGACCCAGTACTTC	CASSYGQPGAARETQYF	TRBV7-2	many	TRBJ2-5	-
TGCAGCGCCGATCTGGGAGGGGACACTGAAGCTTTCTTT	CSADLGGDTEAFF	TRBV29-1	few	TRBJ1-1	-
TGTGCCAGCAGCTTAGAGCGGAGCCTTCCCCACAATGGGCAGTTCTTC	CASSLERSLPHNGQFF	TRBV11-2	-	TRBJ2-1	-
TGTGCCAGCAGGTGGGGACAGGGGGTGTTCGAGCAGTACTTC	CASRWGQGVFEQYF	TRBV12-3/TRBV12-4	many	TRBJ2-7	TRBD1
TGTGCCAGCAGTTCCCCTTCGGGAGTGCGGAATGAGCAGTTCTTC	CASSSPSGVRNEQFF	TRBV6-5	few	TRBJ2-1	-
TGTGCCAGCAGTTACAGCAGAAAGAGCACAGATACGCAGTATTTT	CASSYSRKSTDTQYF	TRBV6-2/TRBV6-3	many	TRBJ2-3	-
TGTGCCAGCAGTCTGGAACAGGGGTATGAGCAGTTCTTC	CASSLEQGYEQFF	TRBV27	many	TRBJ2-1	TRBD1
TGTGCCAGCAGTCACAGGGGAAACACCGGGGAGCTGTTTTTT	CASSHRGNTGELFF	TRBV3-1	many	TRBJ2-2	TRBD1
TGTGCCAGCCTCCCTAACTCCGGCGGGAGCACAGATACGCAGTATTTT	CASLPNSGGSTDTQYF	TRBV7-8	few	TRBJ2-3	-
TGTGCCAGCAGTTTCAGACAGACTCTCGAGCAGTACTTC	CASSFRQTLEQYF	TRBV27	few	TRBJ2-7	-
TGTGCCATCAGCCGACTAGCCTCGGGCGGGGAGCTGTTTTTT	CAISRLASGGELFF	TRBV10-3	many	TRBJ2-2	TRBD2
TGTGCCAGCAGCTGGACCCGGGACAGGGGCTACGAGCAGTACTTC	CASSWTRDRGYEQYF	TRBV11-1	medium-sized	TRBJ2-7	TRBD1
TGCAGTGCTAGCGTTCCAGGACAGGGAACGAGGAGGCAAGAGACCCAGTACTTC	CSASVPGQGTRRQETQYF	TRBV20-1	many	TRBJ2-5	TRBD1
TGTGCCATCAGTGGGGTGAGCACAGATACGCAGTATTTT	CAISGVSTDTQYF	TRBV10-3	many	TRBJ2-3	-
TGTGCCAGCAGTTTCAGGGGACAGGGAGCCTCTGGGGCCAACGTCCTGACTTTC	CASSFRGQGASGANVLTF	TRBV12-3/TRBV12-4	many	TRBJ2-6	TRBD1
TGCAGTGCTAGTCGGGACCATGGCTACACCTTC	CSASRDHGYTF	TRBV20-1	many	TRBJ1-2	-
TGCAGTGCTAGCAAGCGAACAGAGACCCAGTACTTC	CSASKRTETQYF	TRBV20-1	many	TRBJ2-5	-
TGTGCCAGTAGTATAAGGAAGTCCGGGGTCGAGCAGTACTTC	CASSIRKSGVEQYF	TRBV19	-	TRBJ2-7	-
TGTGCCAGCCGGGGCGTTGGACGCAATCAGCCCCAGCATTTT	CASRGVGRNQPQHF	TRBV19	few	TRBJ1-5	-
TGTGCCAGCAGCTTGGGGCTAGATGTGACCCAGTACTTC	CASSLGLDVTQYF	TRBV5-6	many	TRBJ2-5	-
TGTGCCAGCAGCCAACTGGGACCCTGGGACGAGCAGTACTTC	CASSQLGPWDEQYF	TRBV3-1	many	TRBJ2-7	-
TGTGCCAGTAGTATGATCGGTGTTGGAGGATTGGAGCAGTTCTTC	CASSMIGVGGLEQFF	TRBV19	many	TRBJ2-1	-
TGTGCCACCCTTGTAGGCAGAAACACCGGGGAGCTGTTTTTT	CATLVGRNTGELFF	TRBV24-1	-	TRBJ2-2	-